This T cell receptor (beta chain) was sequenced during a study of neoadjuvant anti-PD-1 for oral cavity cancer (dated by TCRdb to the early 2020s). Concerning the study at large: Before undergoing curative-intent surgical resection, most patients got three to four biweekly nivolumab doses at 3 mg/kg. For patients who did not progress, a fourth nivolumab dose was given around day 43, followed by definitive surgical resection on days 50-56. There were 12 to 13 patients in the parent correlative cohort, and the response rate was 30% to 35%. Under RECIST 1.1, a patient counted as a responder if showing complete response, partial response or stable disease, and as a non-responder if showing progression.

Based on the germline V gene, the CDR1 and CDR2 sequences are SGHRS and YFSETQ. V lost 3 bases and J lost 2 bases; the stretch between them is 21 bases long. Counted from cysteine to phenylalanine, this CDR3 has 19 amino acids. Only CDR3 DNA is held: 57 bases, read in frame from base 1. What the work shows at the level of the full study, not this receptor alone: Greater tumor shrinkage correlated with larger post-treatment sizes of preexisting intratumoral clones, which suggests that expansion of preexisting clones contributed to response. Higher pretreatment blood TCRbeta clonality and lower post-treatment tumor TCRbeta clonality were correlated with higher pretreatment blood Treg/Th17 ratios. TCR analyses included only three patients per response group, and the authors called for larger cohorts for validation.

The time point label of this sample denotes: after neoadjuvant nivolumab, at surgical resection. None of the patients had received prior systemic or radiation treatment, and all were newly diagnosed with stage II-IVA oral cavity squamous cell carcinoma. Everyone in the cohort had locally advanced, HPV-negative oral cavity squamous cell carcinoma. The samples were obtained from a longitudinal correlative study of a single-arm phase II trial testing neoadjuvant nivolumab in oral cavity squamous cell carcinoma. Genomic DNA-based TCRbeta sequencing was performed on subject-matched pre- and post-treatment PBMCs and tumors from three responders and three non-responders. For tumor tissue, genomic DNA extraction relied on the Maxwell RSC DNA from Tissue kit. Comment on this clone: It lacks a known antigen. Base qualities are not recorded, but no much larger clone differs from it by a single base.

For survey sequencing, tumor libraries mostly used roughly 4.8 ug of input genomic DNA, with two replicates for each sample. The immunoSEQ hsTCRbeta kit was used to prepare TCRbeta libraries according to the manufacturer's instructions. The completed libraries were mixed into a single pool at 3 nM, then sequenced with an Illumina NovaSeq 6000 S4 flow cell. Concerning the study's data processing: The immunoSEQ Analyzer was used for raw data preprocessing and quality control. The analysis was restricted to productive rearrangements, with each unique CDR3 amino acid sequence defining a clonotype. Repertoire clonality was estimated as the Gini-Simpson index, which was computed with the R package tcR. Student's t test was used to compare Gini indices, and Pearson correlation was used to assess associations with tumor size change. This immuneACCESS table, as held by TCRdb, lists in-frame sequences with V and J called but not all clones. Of the missing ones, under half trace to an unresolved V gene in checked studies; the others have no known cause. V and J calls and clone size are copied from that table; D and trimming were computed from the DNA. The table for this sample lists about 15,000 clones; 40% of them were counted only once. Roughly 40% of the sample is in the top ten clones.

The rearrangement joined TRBV5-1 to TRBJ2-6; the D gene assignment is perhaps TRBD1 or TRBD2, with each matching 5 bases. This sequence was found in a person aged 40 to 85 with oral cavity squamous cell carcinoma. The sample consisted of tumor tissue, taken after nivolumab (anti-PD-1) treatment. The nucleotide sequence reads TGCGCCAGCAGCTCCGTGACGGTTCGGGGACCGACTGGGGCCAACGTCCTGACTTTC. This is translated as CASSSVTVRGPTGANVLTF.